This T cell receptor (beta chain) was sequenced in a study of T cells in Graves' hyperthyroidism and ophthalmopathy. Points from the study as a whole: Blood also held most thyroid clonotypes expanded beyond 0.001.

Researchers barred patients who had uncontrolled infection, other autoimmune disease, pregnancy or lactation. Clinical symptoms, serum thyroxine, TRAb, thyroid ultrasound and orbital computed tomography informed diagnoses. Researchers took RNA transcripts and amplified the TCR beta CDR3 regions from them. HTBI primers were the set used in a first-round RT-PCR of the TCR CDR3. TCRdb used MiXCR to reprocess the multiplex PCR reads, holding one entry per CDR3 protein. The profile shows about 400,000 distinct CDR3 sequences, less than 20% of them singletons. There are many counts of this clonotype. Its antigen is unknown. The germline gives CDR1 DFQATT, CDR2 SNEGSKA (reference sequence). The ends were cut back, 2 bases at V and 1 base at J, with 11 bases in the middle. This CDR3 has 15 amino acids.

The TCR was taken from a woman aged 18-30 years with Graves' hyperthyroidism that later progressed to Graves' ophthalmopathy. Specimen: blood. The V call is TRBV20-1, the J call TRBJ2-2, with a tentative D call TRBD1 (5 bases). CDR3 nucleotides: TGCAGTGCTAGAAGACAGACAATGAACACCGGGGAGCTGTTTTTT. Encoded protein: CSARRQTMNTGELFF.